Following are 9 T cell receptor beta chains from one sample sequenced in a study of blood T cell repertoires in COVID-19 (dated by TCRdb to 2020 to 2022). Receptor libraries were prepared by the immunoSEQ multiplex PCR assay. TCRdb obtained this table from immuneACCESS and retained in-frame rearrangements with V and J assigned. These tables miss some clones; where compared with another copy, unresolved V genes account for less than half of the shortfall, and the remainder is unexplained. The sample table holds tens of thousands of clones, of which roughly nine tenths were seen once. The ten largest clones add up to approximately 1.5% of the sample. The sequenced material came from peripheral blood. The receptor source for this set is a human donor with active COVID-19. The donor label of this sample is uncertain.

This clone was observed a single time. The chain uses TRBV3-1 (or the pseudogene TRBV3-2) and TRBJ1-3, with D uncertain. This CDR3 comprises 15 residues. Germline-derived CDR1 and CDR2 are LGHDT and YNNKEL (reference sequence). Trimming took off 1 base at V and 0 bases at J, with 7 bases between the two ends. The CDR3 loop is CASSQGQISGNTIYF. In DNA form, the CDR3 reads TGTGCCAGCAGCCAAGGGCAGATCTCTGGAAACACCATATATTTT.

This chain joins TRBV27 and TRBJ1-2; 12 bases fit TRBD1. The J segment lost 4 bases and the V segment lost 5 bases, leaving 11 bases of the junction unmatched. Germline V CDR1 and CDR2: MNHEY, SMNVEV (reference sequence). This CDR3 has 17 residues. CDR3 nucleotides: TGTGCCAGCAGTCTACACGAAGGGACAGGGGGCAGCTATGGCTACACCTTC. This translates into CASSLHEGTGGSYGYTF.

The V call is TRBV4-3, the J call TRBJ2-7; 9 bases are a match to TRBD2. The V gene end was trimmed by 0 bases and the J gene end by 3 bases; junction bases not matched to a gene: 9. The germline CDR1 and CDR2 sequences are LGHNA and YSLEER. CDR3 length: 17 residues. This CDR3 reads CASSQDNGAGGNYEQYF. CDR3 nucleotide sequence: TGCGCCAGCAGCCAAGATAATGGAGCGGGGGGTAACTACGAGCAGTACTTC.

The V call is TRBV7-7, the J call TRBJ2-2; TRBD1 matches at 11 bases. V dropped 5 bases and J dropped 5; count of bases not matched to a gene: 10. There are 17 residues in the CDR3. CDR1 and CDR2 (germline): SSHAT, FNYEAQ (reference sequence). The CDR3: CASSDPTGQGATGELFF. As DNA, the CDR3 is TGTGCCAGCAGCGATCCTACTGGACAGGGGGCAACCGGGGAGCTGTTTTTT.

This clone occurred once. The CDR3 loop is CASSGRDSPLHF. CDR3 nucleotide sequence: TGCGCCAGCAGCGGGAGGGATTCACCCCTCCACTTT. The gene calls are TRBV5-1 and TRBJ1-6; no definite D call. The CDR3 is 12 amino acids. Germline assignment: CDR1 SGHRS and CDR2 YFSETQ. The V end lost 4 bases, the J end lost 8 bases, and 7 bases lay between the germline ends.

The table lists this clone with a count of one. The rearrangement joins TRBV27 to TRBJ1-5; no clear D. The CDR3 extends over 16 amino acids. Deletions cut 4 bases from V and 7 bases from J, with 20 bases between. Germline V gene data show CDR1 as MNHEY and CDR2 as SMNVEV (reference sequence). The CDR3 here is CASSSGSSRLGQPQHF. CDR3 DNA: TGTGCCAGCAGTTCGGGGTCCTCCCGTTTGGGACAGCCCCAGCATTTT.

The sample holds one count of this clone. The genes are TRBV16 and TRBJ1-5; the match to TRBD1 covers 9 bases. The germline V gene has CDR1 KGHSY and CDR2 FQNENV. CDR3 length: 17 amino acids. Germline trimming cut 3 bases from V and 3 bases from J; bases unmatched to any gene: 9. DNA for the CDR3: TGTGCCAGCAGCCACCCGGGACAGGGCCCTTTCAATCAGCCCCAGCATTTT. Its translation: CASSHPGQGPFNQPQHF.

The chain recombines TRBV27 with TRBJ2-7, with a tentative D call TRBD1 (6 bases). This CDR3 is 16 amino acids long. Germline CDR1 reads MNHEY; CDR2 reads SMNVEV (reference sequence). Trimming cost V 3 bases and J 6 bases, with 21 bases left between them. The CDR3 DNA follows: TGTGCCAGCAGTTTGGATACAGGACAGTGGCCCTTCGAGCAGTACTTC. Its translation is CASSLDTGQWPFEQYF.

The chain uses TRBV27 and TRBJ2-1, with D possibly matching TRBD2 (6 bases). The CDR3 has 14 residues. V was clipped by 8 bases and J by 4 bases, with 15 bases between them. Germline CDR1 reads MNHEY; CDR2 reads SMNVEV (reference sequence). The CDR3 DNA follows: TGTGCCAGCTCCCTTGGGGACTTTTACAATGAGCAGTTCTTC. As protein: CASSLGDFYNEQFF.